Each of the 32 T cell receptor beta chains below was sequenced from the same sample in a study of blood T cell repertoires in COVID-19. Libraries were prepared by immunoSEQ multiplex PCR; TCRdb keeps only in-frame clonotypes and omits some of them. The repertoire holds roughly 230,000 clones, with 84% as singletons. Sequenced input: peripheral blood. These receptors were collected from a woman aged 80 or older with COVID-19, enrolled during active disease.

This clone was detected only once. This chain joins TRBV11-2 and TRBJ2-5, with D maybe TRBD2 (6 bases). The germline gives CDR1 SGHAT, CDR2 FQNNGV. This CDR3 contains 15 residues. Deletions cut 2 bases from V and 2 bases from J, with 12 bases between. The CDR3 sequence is CASSLPSAGQETQYF. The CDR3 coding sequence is TGTGCCAGCAGCTTACCGTCGGCGGGGCAAGAGACCCAGTACTTC.

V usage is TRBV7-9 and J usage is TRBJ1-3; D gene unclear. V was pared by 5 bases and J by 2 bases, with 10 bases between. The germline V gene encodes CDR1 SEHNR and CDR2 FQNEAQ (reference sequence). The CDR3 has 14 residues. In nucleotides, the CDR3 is TGTGCCAGCAGCACCCAAAGCACTGGAAACACCATATATTTT. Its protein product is CASSTQSTGNTIYF.

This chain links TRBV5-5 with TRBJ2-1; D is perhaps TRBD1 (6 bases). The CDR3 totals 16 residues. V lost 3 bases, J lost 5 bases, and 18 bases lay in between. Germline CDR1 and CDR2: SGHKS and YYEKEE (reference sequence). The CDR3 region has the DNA TGTGCCAGCAGCTCCGGCCGGACAGCCTCTAACAATGAGCAGTTCTTC. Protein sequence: CASSSGRTASNNEQFF.

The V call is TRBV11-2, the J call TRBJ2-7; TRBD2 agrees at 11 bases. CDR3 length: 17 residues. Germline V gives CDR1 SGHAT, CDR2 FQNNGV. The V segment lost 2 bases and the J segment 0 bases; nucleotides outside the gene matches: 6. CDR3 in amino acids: CASSLSFGTSGSYEQYF. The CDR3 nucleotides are TGTGCCAGCAGCTTATCTTTTGGGACTAGCGGCTCCTACGAGCAGTACTTC.

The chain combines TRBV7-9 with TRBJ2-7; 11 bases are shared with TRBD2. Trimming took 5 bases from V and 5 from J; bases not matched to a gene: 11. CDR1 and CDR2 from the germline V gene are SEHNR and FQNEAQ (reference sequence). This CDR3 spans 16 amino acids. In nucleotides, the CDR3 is TGTGCCAGCAGCGGTATCCTTAGCGGGGGGGCCAACGAGCAGTACTTC. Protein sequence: CASSGILSGGANEQYF. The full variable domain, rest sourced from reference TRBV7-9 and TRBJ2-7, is DTGVSQNPRHKITKRGQNVTFRCDPISEHNRLYWYRQTLGQGPEFLTYFQNEAQLEKSRLLSDRFSAERPKGSFSTLEIQRTEQGDSAMYLCASSGILSGGANEQYFGPGTRLTVT.

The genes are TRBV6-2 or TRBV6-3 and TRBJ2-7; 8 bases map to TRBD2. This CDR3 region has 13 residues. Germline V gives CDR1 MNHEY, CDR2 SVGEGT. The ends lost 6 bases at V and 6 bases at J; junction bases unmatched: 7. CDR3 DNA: TGTGCCAGCAGCCTGGGGACTAGTTCCGAGCAGTACTTC. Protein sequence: CASSLGTSSEQYF.

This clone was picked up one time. CDR3 protein: CASRWGGLDGYTF. In nucleotides, the CDR3 is TGTGCCAGCAGATGGGGGGGATTAGATGGCTACACCTTC. The chain links TRBV28 to TRBJ1-2; tentatively, D is TRBD1 (5 bases). Trimming left V 6 bases short and J 6 bases short, with 14 bases between. This CDR3 has 13 residues. Germline-derived CDR1 and CDR2 are MDHEN and SYDVKM.

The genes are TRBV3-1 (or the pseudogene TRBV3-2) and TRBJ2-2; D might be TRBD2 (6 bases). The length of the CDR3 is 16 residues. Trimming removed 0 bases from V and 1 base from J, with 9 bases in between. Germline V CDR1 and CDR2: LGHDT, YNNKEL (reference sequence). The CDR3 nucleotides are TGTGCCAGCAGCCAAGATGGGACTCAGAACACCGGGGAGCTGTTTTTT. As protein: CASSQDGTQNTGELFF.

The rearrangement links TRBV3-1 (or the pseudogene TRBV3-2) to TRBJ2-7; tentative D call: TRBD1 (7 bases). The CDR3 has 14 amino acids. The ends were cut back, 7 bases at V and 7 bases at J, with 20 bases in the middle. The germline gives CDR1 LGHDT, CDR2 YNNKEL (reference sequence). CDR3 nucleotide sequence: TGTGCCAGCAACCTAGGCAGGGGGGCCTGGGAGCAGTACTTC. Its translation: CASNLGRGAWEQYF.

The CDR3 protein is CASSLLGASSYNEQFF. In DNA, the CDR3 is TGCGCCAGCAGCTTGCTCGGAGCAAGCTCCTACAATGAGCAGTTCTTC. The rearrangement joins TRBV5-1 to TRBJ2-1; D is unresolved. CDR1 SGHRS and CDR2 YFSETQ come from the germline V gene. The CDR3 consists of 16 residues. Trimming stripped 1 base from V and 0 bases from J, with 11 bases between.

The CDR3 coding sequence is TGTGCCAGCAGCTTAAGTAGCTACACAGATACGCAGTATTTT. Translated, it gives CASSLSSYTDTQYF. The chain employs TRBV7-2 and TRBJ2-3; D is ambiguous. Germline V lookup: CDR1 SGHTA, CDR2 FQGNSA. The germline V and J ends were trimmed by 2 bases and 2 bases, with 8 bases remaining between them. The CDR3 consists of 14 residues.

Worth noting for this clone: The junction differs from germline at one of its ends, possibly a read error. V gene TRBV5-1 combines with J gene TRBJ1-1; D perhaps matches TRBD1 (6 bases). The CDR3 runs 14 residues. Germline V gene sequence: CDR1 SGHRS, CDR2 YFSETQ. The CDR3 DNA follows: TGCGCCAGCAGTTTGGGGGCAAAGAACACTGAAGCTTTCTTT. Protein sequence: CASSLGAKNTEAFF.

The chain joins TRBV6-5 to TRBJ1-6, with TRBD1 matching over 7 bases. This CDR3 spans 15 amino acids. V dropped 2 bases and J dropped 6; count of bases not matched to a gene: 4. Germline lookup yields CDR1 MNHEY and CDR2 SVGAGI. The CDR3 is CASSYGWDSNSPLHF. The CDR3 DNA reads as TGTGCCAGCAGTTACGGCTGGGACAGTAATTCACCCCTCCACTTT.

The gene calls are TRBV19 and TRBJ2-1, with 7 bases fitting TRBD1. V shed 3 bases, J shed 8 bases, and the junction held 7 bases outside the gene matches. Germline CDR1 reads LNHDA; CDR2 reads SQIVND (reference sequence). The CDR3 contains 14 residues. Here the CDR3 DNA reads TGTGCCAGTAGTATGGGACAGCAATTTTATGAGCAGTTCTTC. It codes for CASSMGQQFYEQFF. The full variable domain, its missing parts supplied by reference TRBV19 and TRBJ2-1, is DGGITQSPKYLFRKEGQNVTLSCEQNLNHDAMYWYRQDPGQGLRLIYYSQIVNDFQKGDIAEGYSVSREKKESFPLTVTSAQKNPTAFYLCASSMGQQFYEQFFGPGTRLTVL.

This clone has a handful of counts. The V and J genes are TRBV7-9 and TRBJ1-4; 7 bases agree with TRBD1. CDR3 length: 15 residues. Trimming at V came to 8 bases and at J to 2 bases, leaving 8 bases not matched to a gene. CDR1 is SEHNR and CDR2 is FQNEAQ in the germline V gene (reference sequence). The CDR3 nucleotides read TGTGCCAGCCTCCCGGGAGGGGGCACTAATGAAAAACTGTTTTTT. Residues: CASLPGGGTNEKLFF.

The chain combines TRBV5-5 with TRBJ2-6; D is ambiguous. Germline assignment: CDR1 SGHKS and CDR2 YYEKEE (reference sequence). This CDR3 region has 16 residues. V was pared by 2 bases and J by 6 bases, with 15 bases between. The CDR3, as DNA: TGTGCCAGCAGCTTACGATCGCTAGTGGAGGCCAACGTCCTGACTTTC. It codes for CASSLRSLVEANVLTF.

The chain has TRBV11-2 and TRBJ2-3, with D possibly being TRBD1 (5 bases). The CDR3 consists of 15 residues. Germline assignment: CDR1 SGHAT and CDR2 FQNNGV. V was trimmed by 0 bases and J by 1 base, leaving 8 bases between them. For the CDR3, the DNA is TGTGCCAGCAGCTTAGATCAAGGGGGCACAGATACGCAGTATTTT. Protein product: CASSLDQGGTDTQYF.

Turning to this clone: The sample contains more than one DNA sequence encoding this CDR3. CDR3 sequence: CASSFRNSPLHF. The CDR3 nucleotides read TGTGCCAGCAGTTTTCGGAATTCACCCCTCCACTTT. V and J are TRBV28 and TRBJ1-6; D unresolved. Between the trimmed V and J ends, which lost 3 bases and 7 bases, there was a span of 4 bases. Germline V gives CDR1 MDHEN, CDR2 SYDVKM. There are 12 residues in the CDR3. The full variable domain, its missing parts supplied by reference TRBV28 and TRBJ1-6, is DVKVTQSSRYLVKRTGEKVFLECVQDMDHENMFWYRQDPGLGLRLIYFSYDVKMKEKGDIPEGYSVSREKKERFSLILESASTNQTSMYLCASSFRNSPLHFGNGTRLTVT.

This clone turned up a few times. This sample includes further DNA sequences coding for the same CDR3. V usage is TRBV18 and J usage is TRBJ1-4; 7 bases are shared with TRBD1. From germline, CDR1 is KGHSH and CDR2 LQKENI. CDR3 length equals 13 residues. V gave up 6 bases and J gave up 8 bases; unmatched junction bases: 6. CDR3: CASSPGQAEKLFF. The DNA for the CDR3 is TGTGCCAGCTCTCCCGGACAGGCCGAAAAACTGTTTTTT.

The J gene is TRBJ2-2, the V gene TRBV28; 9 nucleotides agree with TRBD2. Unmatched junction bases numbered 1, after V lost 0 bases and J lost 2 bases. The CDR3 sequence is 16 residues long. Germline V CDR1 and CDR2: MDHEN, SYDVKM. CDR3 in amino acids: CASSLWRGGNTGELFF. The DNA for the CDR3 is TGTGCCAGCAGTTTATGGCGGGGGGGAAACACCGGGGAGCTGTTTTTT.

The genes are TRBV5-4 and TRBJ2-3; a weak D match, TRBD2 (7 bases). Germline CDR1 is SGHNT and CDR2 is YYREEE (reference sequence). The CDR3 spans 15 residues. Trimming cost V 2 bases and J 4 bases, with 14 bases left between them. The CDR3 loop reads CASSFTGGLSDTQYF. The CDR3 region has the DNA TGTGCCAGCAGCTTTACCGGGGGGCTGTCAGATACGCAGTATTTT.

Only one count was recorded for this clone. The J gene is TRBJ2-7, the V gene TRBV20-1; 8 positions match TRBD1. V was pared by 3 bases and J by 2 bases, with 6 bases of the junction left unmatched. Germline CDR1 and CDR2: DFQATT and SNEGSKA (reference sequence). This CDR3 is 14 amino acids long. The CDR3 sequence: CSASIGGQAYEQYV. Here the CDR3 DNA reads TGCAGTGCTAGTATCGGGGGACAGGCCTACGAGCAGTACGTC.

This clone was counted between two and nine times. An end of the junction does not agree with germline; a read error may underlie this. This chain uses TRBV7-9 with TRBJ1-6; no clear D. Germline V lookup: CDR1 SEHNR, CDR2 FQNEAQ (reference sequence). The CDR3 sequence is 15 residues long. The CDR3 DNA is TGTGCCAGCAGCGTTACCGCGGGCCACACTTCAGCCCTCCACTTT. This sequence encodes CASSVTAGHTSALHF.

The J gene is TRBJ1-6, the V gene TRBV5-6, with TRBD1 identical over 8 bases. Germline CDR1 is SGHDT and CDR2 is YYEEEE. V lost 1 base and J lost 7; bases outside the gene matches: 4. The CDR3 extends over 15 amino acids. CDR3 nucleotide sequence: TGTGCCAGCAGCTTGAGATCAGGGGGCAATTCACCCCTCCACTTT. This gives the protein CASSLRSGGNSPLHF.

The DNA for the CDR3 is TGTGCCAGCAGTTCCTCTCGACTAGCAAGCTCTGGGGCCAACGTCCTGACTTTC. Translation gives CASSSSRLASSGANVLTF. The V gene is TRBV6-2 or TRBV6-3, the J gene TRBJ2-6; TRBD2 matches 7 bases. With 4 bases clipped from V and 0 bases from J, the junction kept 9 bases outside the gene matches. The CDR3 contains 18 residues. Germline lookup yields CDR1 MNHEY and CDR2 SVGEGT.

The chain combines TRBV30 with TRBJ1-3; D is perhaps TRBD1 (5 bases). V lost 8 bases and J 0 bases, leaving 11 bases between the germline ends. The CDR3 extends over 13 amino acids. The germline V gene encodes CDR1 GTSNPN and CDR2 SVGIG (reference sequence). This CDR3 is CAVRTPSGNTIYF. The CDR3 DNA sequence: TGTGCCGTACGGACACCCTCTGGAAACACCATATATTTT.

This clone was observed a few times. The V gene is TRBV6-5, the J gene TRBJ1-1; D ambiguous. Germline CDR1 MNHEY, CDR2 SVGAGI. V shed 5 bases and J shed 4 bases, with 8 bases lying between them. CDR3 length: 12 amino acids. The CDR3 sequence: CASSHPSTEAFF. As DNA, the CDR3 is TGTGCCAGCAGTCATCCCAGCACTGAAGCTTTCTTT.

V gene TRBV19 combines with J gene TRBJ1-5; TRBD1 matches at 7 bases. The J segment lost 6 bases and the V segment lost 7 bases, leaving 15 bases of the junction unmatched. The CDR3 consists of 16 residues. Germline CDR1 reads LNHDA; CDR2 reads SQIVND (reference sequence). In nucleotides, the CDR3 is TGTGCCAGTACCCCATTGGTAGAGGGGGCGGTTCAGCCCCAGCATTTT. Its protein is CASTPLVEGAVQPQHF.

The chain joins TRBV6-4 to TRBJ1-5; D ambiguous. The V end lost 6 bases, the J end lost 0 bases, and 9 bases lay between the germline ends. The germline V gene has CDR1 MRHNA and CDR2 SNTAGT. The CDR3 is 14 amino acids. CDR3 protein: CASSAEISNQPQHF. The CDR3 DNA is TGTGCCAGCAGCGCGGAGATTAGCAATCAGCCCCAGCATTTT.

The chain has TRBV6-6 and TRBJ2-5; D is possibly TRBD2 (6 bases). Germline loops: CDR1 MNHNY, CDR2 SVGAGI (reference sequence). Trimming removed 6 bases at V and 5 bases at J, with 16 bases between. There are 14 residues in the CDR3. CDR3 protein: CASSFPSAGETQYF. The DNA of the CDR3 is TGTGCCAGCAGCTTCCCATCCGCGGGGGAGACCCAGTACTTC.

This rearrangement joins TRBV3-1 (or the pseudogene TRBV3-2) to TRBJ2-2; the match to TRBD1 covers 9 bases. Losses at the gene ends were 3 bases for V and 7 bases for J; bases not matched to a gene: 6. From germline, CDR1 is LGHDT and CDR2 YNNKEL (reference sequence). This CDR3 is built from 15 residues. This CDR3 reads CASSQPGQGIGELFF. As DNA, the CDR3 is TGTGCCAGCAGCCAGCCGGGACAGGGAATCGGGGAGCTGTTTTTT.

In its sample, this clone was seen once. Here the CDR3 reads CAIKQGASSGYTF. The CDR3 DNA follows: TGTGCCATCAAGCAGGGGGCCTCTTCAGGCTACACCTTC. This rearrangement joins TRBV10-3 to TRBJ1-2; 8 positions match TRBD1. The germline V gene has CDR1 ENHRY and CDR2 SYGVKD. The length of the CDR3 is 13 residues. The trim removed 7 bases at V and 8 bases at J, leaving 9 bases unmatched.